This TCR beta chain was sequenced in a study of blood T cell repertoires in COVID-19. This clone was recorded only once. Clones were sequenced by immunoSEQ multiplex PCR, and TCRdb holds only the in-frame ones, with some missing. The table has about 210,000 clones, about four fifths seen once. Trimming at V came to 2 bases and at J to 4 bases, leaving 6 bases not matched to a gene. The CDR3 loop spans 15 amino acids. CDR1 and CDR2 from the germline V gene are SGHRS and YFSETQ. Sequenced: PBMCs or T cells enriched from blood (not recorded which). This sequence joins TRBV5-1 and TRBJ2-5; TRBD2 aligns across 9 bases. This receptor was obtained from a woman aged 50 to 65 with acute COVID-19. CDR3 sequence reads: CASSLRTSVGETQYF. In DNA form, the CDR3 reads TGCGCCAGCAGCTTACGGACTAGCGTCGGAGAGACCCAGTACTTC.